This paragraph covers one T cell receptor beta chain sequence. Its antigen is currently not known. Per-nucleotide qualities are absent, and no much larger clonotype sits a single base away. Whole blood was collected in K2EDTA tubes by collaborating institutions according to the institutions' own protocols. For TCRbeta analysis, collaborators shipped samples as frozen whole blood, isolated PBMCs, or DNA extracted from either of those sample types. The immunoSEQ Assay, a bias-controlled multiplex PCR, was used to amplify TCRbeta CDR3 regions from genomic DNA. The paper's data handling went like this. Within the assay, amplification of reference gene primers was used to estimate how many nucleated cells each sample contained. To quantify the absolute abundance of each unique TCRbeta CDR3 rearrangement, sequence reads were collapsed and filtered. For each sample, productive Simpson clonality was calculated by taking the square root of Simpson's diversity index across productive rearrangements. TCRdb stores this immuneACCESS table with in-frame sequences only. Part of the clones is absent; in the studies checked, under half of the shortfall reflects unresolved V genes, and no reason is known for the rest. V and J calls and clone size follow that table, whereas D and trimming were derived from the DNA. For this sample the table gives 45,000 to 60,000 clones, of which roughly three quarters were detected only once. In total, the top ten clones hold about 16% of the sample.

The data were taken from a study of blood T cell repertoires in COVID-19 (dated by TCRdb to between 2020 and 2021). For the study in its entirety: Samples covering the acute and convalescent phases of COVID-19 were provided by collaborators in the United States, Italy and Spain. The prospective study material was composed of cDNA or gDNA derived from T cells, B-cell-depleted T cells, or PBMCs. Deeply sampled blood TCRbeta repertoires from subjects exposed to, actively infected with, or recovered from COVID-19 were included in the dataset. A freely available public database, intended as a resource for researchers studying the immune response to SARS-CoV-2, is where the repertoires were released. Samples were obtained from the ongoing ImmuneRACE study (first 160 participants) and from 1,200 or so subjects provided by 6 global collaborators. A de-identified subject ID, COVID-19 status, age in years and sex were almost always included in the sample metadata. HLA class I and class II types, where available, came from metadata supplied by the sample provider rather than from assay-based typing. What the study reported, not specific to this receptor: The amount of clinical and demographic metadata varied by source and participant and was provided uncurated.

Including cysteine and phenylalanine, the CDR3 has 13 amino acids. Solely the CDR3 DNA is kept, with 39 bases framed from the first base. Here V drops 5 bases and J drops 8 bases, and the junction holds 5 bases not matched to any gene. Sequencing was done on a sample of peripheral blood. The sequence is built from TRBV12-3 or TRBV12-4 and TRBJ2-1, with TRBD1 matching 8 junction bases. The receptor comes from a human donor with active or convalescent COVID-19. The donor label of this sample is uncertain. This receptor carries the CDR3 CASSRQGYYEQFF. The nucleotide sequence is given as TGTGCCAGCAGTAGACAGGGGTACTATGAGCAGTTCTTC.